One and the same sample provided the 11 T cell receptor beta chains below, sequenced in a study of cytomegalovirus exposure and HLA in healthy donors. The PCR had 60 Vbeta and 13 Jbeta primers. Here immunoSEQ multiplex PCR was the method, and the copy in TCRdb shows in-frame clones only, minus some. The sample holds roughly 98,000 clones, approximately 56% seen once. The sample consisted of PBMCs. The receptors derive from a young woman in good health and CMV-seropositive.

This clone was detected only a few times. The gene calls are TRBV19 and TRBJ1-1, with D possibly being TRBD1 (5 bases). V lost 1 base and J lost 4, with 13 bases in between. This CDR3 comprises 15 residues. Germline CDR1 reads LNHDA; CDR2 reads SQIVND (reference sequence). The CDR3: CASSIARGDGTEAFF. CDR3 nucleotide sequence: TGTGCCAGTAGTATAGCTCGGGGGGATGGCACTGAAGCTTTCTTT.

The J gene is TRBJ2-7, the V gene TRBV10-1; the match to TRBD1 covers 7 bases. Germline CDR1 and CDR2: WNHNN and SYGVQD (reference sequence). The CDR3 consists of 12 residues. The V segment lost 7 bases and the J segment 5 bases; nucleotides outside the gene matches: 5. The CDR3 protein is CASMTGYDEQYF. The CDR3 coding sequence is TGCGCCAGCATGACAGGGTATGACGAGCAGTACTTC.

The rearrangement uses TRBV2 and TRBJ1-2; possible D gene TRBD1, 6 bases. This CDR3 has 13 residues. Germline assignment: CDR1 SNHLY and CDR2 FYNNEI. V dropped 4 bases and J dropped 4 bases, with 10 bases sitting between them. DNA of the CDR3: TGTGCCAGCAGTGCCCGGACAGTCTATGGCTACACCTTC. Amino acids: CASSARTVYGYTF.

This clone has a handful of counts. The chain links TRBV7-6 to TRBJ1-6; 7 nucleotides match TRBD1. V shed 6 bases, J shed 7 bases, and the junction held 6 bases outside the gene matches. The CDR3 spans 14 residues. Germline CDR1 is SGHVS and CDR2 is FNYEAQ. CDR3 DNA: TGTGCCAGCAGGTCGGGACAGATGAATTCACCCCTCCACTTT. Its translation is CASRSGQMNSPLHF.

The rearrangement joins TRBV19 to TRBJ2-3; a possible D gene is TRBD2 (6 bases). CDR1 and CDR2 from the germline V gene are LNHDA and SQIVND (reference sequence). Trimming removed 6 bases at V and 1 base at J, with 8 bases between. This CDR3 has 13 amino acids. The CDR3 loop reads CASSLAGTDTQYF. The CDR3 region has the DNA TGTGCCAGTAGCTTAGCGGGCACAGATACGCAGTATTTT.

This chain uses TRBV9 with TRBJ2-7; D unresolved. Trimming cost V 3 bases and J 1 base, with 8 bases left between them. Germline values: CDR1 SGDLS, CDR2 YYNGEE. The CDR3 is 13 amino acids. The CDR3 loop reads CASSAVGSYEQYF. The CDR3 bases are TGTGCCAGCAGCGCAGTTGGTTCCTACGAGCAGTACTTC.

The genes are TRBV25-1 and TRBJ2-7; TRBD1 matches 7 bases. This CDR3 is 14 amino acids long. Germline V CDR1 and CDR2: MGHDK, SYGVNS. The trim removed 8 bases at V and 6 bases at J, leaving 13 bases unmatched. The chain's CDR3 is CASERQGPPCEQYF. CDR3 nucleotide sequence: TGTGCCAGCGAAAGACAGGGTCCCCCTTGCGAGCAGTACTTC.

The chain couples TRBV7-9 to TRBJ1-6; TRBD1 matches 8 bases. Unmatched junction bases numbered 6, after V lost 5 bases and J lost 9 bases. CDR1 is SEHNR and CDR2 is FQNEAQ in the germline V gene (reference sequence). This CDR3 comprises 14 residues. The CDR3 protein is CASSPDRGISPLHF. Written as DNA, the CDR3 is TGTGCCAGCAGCCCAGACAGGGGAATTTCACCCCTCCACTTT.

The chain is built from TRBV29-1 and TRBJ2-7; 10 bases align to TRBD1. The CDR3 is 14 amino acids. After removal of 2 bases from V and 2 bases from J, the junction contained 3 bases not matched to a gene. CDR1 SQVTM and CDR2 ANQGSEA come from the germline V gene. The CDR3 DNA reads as TGCAGCGTTGAATCGGGACAGGGGACCTACGAGCAGTACTTC. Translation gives CSVESGQGTYEQYF.

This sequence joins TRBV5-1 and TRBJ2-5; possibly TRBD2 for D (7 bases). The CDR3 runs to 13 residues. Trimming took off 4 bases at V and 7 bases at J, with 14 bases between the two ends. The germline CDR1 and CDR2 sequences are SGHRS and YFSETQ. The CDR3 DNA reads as TGCGCCAGCAGCCTGTACAGGGAGGGGACCCAGTACTTC. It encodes CASSLYREGTQYF.

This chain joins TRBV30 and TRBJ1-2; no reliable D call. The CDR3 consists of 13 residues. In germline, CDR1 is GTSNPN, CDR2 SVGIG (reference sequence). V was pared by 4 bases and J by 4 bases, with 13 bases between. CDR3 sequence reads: CAWTFPAGYGYTF. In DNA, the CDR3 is TGTGCCTGGACCTTCCCCGCCGGCTATGGCTACACCTTC.